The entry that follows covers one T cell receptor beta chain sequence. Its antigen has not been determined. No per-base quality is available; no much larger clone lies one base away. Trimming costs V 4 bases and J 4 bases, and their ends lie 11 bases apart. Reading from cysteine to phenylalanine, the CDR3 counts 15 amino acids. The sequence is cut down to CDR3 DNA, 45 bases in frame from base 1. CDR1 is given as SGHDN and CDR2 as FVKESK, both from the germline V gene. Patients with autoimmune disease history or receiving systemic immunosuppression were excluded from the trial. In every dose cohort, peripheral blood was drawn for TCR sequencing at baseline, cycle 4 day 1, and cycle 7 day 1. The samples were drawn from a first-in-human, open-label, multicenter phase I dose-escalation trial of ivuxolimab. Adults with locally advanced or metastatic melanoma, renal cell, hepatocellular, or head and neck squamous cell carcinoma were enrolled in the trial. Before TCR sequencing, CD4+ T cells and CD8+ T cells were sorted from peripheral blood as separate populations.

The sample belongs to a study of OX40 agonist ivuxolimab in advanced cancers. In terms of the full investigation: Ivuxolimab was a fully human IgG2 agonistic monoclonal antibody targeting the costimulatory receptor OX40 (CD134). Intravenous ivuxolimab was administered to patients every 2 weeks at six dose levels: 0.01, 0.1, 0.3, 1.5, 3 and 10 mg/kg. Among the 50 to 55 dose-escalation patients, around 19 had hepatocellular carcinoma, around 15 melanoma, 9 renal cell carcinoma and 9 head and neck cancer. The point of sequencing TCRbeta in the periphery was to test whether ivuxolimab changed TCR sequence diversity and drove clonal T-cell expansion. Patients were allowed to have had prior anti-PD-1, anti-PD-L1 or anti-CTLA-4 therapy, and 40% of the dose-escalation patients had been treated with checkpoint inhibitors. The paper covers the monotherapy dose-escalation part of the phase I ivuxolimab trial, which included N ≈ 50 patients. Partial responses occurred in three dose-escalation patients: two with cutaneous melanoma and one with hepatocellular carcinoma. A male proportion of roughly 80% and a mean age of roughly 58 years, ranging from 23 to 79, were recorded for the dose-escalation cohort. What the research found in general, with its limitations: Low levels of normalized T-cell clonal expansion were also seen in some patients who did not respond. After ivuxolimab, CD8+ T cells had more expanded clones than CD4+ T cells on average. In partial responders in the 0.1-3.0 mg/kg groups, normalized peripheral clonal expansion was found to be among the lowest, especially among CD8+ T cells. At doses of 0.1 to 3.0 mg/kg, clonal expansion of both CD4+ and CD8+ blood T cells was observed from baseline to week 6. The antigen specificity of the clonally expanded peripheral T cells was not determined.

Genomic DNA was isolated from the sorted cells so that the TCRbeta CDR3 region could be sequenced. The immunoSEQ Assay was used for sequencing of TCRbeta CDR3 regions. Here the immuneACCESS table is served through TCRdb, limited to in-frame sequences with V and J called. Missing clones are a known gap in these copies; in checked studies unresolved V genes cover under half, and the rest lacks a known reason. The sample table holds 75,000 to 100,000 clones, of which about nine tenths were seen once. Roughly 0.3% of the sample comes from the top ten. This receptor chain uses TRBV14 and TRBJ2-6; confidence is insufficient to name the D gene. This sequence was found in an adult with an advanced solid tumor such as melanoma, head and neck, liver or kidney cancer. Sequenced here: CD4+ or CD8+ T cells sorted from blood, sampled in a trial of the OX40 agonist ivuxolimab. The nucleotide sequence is TGTGCCAGCAGCCCCTCCGGATTAGGGGCCAACGTCCTGACTTTC. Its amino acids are CASSPSGLGANVLTF.